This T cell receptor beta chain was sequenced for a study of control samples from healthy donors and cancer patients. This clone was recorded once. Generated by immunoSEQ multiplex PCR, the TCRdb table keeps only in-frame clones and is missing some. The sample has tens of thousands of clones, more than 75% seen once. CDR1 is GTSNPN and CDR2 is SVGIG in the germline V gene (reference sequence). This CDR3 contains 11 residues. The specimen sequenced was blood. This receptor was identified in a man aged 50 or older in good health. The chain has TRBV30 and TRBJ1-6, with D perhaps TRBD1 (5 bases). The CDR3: CAAGGDSPLHF. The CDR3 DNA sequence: TGTGCTGCCGGGGGGGACTCACCCCTCCACTTT.